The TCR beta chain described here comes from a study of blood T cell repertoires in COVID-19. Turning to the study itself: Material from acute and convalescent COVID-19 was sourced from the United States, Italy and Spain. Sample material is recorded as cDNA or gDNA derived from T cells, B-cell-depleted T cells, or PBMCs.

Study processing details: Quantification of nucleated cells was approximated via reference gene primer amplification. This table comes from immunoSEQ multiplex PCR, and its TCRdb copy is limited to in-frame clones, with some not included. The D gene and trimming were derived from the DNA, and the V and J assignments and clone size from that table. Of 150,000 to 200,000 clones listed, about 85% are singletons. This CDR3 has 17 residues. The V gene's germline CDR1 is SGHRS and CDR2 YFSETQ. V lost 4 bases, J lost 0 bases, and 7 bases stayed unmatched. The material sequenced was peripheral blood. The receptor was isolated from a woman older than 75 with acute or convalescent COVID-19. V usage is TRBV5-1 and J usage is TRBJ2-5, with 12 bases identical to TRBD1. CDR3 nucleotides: TGCGCCAGCAGCCACACCCGGGACAGGGGGCACCAAGAGACCCAGTACTTC. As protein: CASSHTRDRGHQETQYF.